The 5 T cell receptor beta chains below come from one sample, sequenced in a study of CD8 T cells in Susac syndrome. With random hexamers, 0.5 to 1 ug RNA was reverse transcribed. TCRdb analysed the immunoSEQ multiplex PCR reads with MiXCR anew, one entry per CDR3 protein. The sample holds 330,000 or so distinct CDR3 sequences, 65% to 90% seen once. The sequencing sample was made of CD8+ T cells from PBMCs. All receptors derive from a human donor with multiple sclerosis.

The CDR3 DNA follows: TGTGCCAGCAGTGAAGTTGGGCCAGCCGGAAACACCATATATTTT. Protein: CASSEVGPAGNTIYF. The chain uses TRBV2 and TRBJ1-3, with unresolved D. CDR3 size: 15 residues. Trimming cost V 1 base and J 4 bases, with 11 bases left between them. Germline values: CDR1 SNHLY, CDR2 FYNNEI.

The chain carries TRBV28 and TRBJ1-1; D not resolved. The CDR3 extends over 12 amino acids. Trimming removed 3 bases at V and 3 bases at J, with 5 bases between. Germline V lookup: CDR1 MDHEN, CDR2 SYDVKM. As DNA, the CDR3 is TGTGCCAGCAGTTTGCCCCACACTGAAGCTTTCTTT. Its protein product is CASSLPHTEAFF.

The chain recombines TRBV2 with TRBJ1-1; perhaps TRBD1 as D (5 bases). The germline gives CDR1 SNHLY, CDR2 FYNNEI. The length of the CDR3 is 13 residues. CDR3 protein: CSNPRDVNTEAFF. DNA for the CDR3: TGTTCCAACCCCCGGGACGTAAACACTGAAGCTTTCTTT.

For the CDR3, the DNA is TGTGCCAGCAGGACCGGGACGGCAAATGAAAAACTGTTTTTT. Its translation is CASRTGTANEKLFF. The chain carries TRBV27 and TRBJ1-4; perhaps TRBD1 as D (5 bases). CDR3 length: 14 amino acids. V was pared by 6 bases and J by 5 bases, with 13 bases between. Germline V gene lookup returns CDR1 MNHEY and CDR2 SMNVEV (reference sequence).

This clonotype showed up just once. One junction end disagrees with the germline gene, perhaps due to a read error. The chain couples TRBV12-3 or TRBV12-4 to TRBJ1-5; TRBD1 agrees at 7 bases. CDR3 length: 14 amino acids. The CDR3 sequence is CASSPGQPNRPQHF. The DNA for the CDR3 is TGTGCCAGCAGCCCGGGACAGCCTAATCGGCCCCAGCATTTT.